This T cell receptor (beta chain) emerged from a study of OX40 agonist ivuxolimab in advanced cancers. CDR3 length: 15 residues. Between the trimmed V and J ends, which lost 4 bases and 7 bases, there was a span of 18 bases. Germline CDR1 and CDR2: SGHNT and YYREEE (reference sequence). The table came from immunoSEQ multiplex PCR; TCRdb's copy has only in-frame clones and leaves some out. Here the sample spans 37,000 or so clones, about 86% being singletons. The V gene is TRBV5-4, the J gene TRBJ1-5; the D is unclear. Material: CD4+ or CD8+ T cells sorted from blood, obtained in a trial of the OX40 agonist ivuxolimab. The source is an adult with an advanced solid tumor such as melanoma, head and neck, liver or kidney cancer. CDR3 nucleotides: TGTGCCAGCAGCCAAGATAATGGAGCTGGACAGCCCCAGCATTTT. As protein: CASSQDNGAGQPQHF.